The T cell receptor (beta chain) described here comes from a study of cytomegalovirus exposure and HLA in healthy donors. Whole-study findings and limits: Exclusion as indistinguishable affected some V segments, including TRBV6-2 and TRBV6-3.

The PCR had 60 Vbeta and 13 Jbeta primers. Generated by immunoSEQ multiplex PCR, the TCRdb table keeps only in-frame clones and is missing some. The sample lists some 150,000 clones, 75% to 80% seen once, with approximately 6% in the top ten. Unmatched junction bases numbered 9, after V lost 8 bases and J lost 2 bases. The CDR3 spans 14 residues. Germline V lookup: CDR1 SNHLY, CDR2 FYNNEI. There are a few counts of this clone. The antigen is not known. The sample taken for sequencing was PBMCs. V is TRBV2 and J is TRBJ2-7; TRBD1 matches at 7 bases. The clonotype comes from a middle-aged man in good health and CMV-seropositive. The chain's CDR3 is CASRLTGPTYEQYF. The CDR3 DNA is TGTGCCAGCCGCCTGACAGGGCCAACCTACGAGCAGTACTTC.